This T cell receptor beta chain was obtained from a study of CXCR3-negative and CXCR3-positive naive CD8 T cells. Whole-study findings and limits: Hydrophobicity was higher for TRB CDR3s found in CXCR3-positive naive cells than in CXCR3-negative naive cells. The study found CXCR3 expression partially decreased after cryopreservation and ran most assays on fresh PBMCs. CXCR3-negative and CXCR3-positive naive cells shared comparable TRBV-TRBJ usage, but memory cells did not.

On this clonotype itself: Its antigen is unidentified.

This CDR3 spans 15 amino acids. CD45RO-CCR7+CD27+CD95- marked naive CD8+ T cells. The authors prepared UMI-labeled TRB cDNA libraries by 5' RACE. TCRdb reprocessed the 5' RACE reads; each CDR3 protein has one entry and no DNA is given. This table holds fewer than 80,000 distinct CDR3 sequences. The chain carries TRBV12-3 or TRBV12-4 and TRBJ2-2. This clonotype originated in a human donor in good health. Some clones in this sample may be carry-over from other donors' samples. The sequencing input was naive CXCR3- CD8+ T cells from blood. The subset denotes: CD45RO-CCR7+CD27+CD95- naive CD8+ T cells lacking CXCR3 (TNR3-). The CDR3 sequence: CASSLLVVNTGELFF.